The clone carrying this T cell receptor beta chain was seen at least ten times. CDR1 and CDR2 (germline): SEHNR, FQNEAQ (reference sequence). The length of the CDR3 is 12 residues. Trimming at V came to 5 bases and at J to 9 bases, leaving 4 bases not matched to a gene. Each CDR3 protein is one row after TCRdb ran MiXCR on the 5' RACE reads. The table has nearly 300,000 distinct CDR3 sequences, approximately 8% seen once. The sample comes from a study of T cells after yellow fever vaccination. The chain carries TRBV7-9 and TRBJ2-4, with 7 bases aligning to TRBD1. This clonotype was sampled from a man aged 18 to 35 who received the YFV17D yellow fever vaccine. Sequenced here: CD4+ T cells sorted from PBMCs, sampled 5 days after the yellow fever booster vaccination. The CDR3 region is CASSIQGTIQYF. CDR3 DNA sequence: TGTGCCAGCAGCATACAGGGGACCATTCAGTACTTC.